This T cell receptor beta chain was identified during a study of regulatory T cells in long-lasting Graves disease. This clonotype has a count of ten or more. Indicated time point: newly diagnosed GD, antithyroid drugs for less than 3 months. Researchers made the TCR library from RNA that was extracted from PBMCs. The CDR3 loop spans 16 amino acids. V shed 3 bases and J 7 bases; nucleotides not matched to a gene: 10. Construction of the TCR beta libraries employed iRepertoire HTBI primers in conjunction with Arm-PCR of CDR3 regions. TCRdb re-called the multiplex PCR reads through MiXCR, storing one row per CDR3 protein. The sample shows about 500,000 distinct CDR3 sequences, around 12% of them seen only once. These same records also appear under a second study, on T cells in Graves' hyperthyroidism and ophthalmopathy. That work adds: Over 18 months, lack of ophthalmopathy progression marked Graves' hyperthyroidism as stable.

This specimen consisted of peripheral blood mononuclear cells (PBMCs), obtained at new diagnosis, from a patient treated with antithyroid drugs. The V and J genes are TRBV12-3 or TRBV12-4 and TRBJ2-2; 8 positions agree with TRBD1. This TCR derives from a woman in her twenties or thirties with Graves disease. The CDR3 loop is CASSLGGTGLVGELFF. The CDR3 coding sequence is TGTGCCAGCAGTTTGGGCGGGACAGGACTCGTCGGGGAGCTGTTTTTT.